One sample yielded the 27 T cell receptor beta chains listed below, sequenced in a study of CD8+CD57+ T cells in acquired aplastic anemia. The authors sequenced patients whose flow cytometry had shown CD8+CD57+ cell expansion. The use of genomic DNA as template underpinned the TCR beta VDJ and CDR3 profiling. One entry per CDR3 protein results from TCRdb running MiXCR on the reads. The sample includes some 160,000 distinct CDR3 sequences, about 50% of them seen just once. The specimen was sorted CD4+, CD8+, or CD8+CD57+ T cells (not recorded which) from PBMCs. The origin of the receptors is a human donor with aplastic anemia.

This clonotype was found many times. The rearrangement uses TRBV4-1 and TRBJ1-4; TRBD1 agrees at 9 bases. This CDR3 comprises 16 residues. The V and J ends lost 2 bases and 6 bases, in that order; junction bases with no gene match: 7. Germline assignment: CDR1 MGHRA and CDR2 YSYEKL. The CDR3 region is CASSQTGQGTDEKLFF. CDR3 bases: TGCGCCAGCAGCCAAACCGGACAGGGGACAGATGAAAAACTGTTTTTT.

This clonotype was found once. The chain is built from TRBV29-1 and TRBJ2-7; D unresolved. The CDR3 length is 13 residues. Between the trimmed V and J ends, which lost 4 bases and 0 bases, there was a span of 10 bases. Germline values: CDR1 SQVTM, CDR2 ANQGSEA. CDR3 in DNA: TGCAGCGTTGTTAACGGGTCCTCCTACGAGCAGTACTTC. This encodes CSVVNGSSYEQYF.

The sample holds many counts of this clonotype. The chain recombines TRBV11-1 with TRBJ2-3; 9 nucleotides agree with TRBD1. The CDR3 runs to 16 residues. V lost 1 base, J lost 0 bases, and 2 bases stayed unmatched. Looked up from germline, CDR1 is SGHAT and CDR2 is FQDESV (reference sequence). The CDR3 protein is CASSLDGQGSTDTQYF. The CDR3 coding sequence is TGTGCCAGCAGCTTAGACGGACAGGGGAGCACAGATACGCAGTATTTT.

This CDR3 reads CASSPPNYPTGVYF. CDR3 sequence (DNA): TGTGCCAGCAGTCCCCCGAACTATCCGACAGGGGTGTACTTC. The chain has TRBV25-1 and TRBJ2-7; TRBD1 aligns across 8 bases. Per the germline V gene, CDR1 is MGHDK and CDR2 is SYGVNS. Trimming cost V 5 bases and J 12 bases; bases outside gene matches: 15. CDR3 length equals 14 residues.

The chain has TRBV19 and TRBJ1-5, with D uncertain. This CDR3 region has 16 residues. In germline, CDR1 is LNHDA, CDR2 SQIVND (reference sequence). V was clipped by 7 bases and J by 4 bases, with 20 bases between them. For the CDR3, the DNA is TGTGCCAGTAAGGATTTCGAGGACGGGGAAAATCAGCCCCAGCATTTT. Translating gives CASKDFEDGENQPQHF.

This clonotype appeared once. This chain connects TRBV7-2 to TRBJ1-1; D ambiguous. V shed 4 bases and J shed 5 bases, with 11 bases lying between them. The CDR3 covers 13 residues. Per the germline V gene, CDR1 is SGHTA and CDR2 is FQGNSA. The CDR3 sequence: CASSSQVDTEAFF. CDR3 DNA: TGTGCCAGCAGCTCGCAGGTGGATACTGAAGCTTTCTTT.

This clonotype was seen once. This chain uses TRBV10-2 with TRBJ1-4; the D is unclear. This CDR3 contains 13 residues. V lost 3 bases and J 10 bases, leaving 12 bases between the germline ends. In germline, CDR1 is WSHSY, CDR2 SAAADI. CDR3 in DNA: TGCGCCAGCAGTGATATCTCGAGAGGAAAACTGTTTTTT. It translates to CASSDISRGKLFF.

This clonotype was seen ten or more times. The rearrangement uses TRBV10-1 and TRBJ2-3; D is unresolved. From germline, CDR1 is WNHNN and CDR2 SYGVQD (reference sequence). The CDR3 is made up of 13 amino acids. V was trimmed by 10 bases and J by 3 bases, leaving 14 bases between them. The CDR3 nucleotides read TGCGCCACCCGATCAATTGAGACAGATACGCAGTATTTT. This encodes CATRSIETDTQYF.

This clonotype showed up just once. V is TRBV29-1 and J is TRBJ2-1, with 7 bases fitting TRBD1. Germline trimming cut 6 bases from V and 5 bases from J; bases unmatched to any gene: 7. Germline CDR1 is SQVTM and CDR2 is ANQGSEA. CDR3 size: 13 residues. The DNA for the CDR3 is TGCAGCGTATCCGCCGGGACAGACAATGAGCAGTTCTTC. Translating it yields CSVSAGTDNEQFF.

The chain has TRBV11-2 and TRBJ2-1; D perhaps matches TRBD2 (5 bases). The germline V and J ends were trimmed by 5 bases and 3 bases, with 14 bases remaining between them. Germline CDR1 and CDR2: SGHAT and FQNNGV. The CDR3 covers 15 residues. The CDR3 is CASSPGGSGYNEQFF. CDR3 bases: TGTGCCAGCAGCCCCGGTGGGAGTGGCTACAATGAGCAGTTCTTC. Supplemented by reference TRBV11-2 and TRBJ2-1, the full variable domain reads EAGVAQSPRYKIIEKRQSVAFWCNPISGHATLYWYQQILGQGPKLLIQFQNNGVVDDSQLPKDRFSAERLKGVDSTLKIQPAKLEDSAVYLCASSPGGSGYNEQFFGPGTRLTVL.

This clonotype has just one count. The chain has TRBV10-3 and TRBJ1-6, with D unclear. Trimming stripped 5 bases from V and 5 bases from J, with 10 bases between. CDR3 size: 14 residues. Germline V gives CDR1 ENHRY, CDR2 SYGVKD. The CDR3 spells CAISMTQNNSPLHF. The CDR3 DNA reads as TGTGCCATCAGTATGACACAAAATAATTCACCCCTCCACTTT.

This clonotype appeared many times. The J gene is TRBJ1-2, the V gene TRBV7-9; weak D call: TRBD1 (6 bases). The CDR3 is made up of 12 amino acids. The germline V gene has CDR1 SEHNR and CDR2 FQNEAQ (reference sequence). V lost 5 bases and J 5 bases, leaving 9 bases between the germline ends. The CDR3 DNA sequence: TGTGCCAGCAGCGAGGGGGGTTATGGCTACACCTTC. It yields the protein CASSEGGYGYTF.

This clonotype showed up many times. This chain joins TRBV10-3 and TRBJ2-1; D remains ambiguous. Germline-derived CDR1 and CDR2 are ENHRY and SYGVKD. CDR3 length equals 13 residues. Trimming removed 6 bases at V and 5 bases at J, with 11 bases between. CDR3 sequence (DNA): TGTGCCATCAGCGTGGTAAATCACAATGAGCAGTTCTTC. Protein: CAISVVNHNEQFF.

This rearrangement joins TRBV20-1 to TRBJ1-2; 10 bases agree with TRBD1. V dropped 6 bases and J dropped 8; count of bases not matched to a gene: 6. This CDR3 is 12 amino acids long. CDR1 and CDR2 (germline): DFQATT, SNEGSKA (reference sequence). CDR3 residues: CSAQDRGQGYTF. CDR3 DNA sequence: TGCAGTGCACAAGACAGGGGGCAAGGCTACACCTTC.

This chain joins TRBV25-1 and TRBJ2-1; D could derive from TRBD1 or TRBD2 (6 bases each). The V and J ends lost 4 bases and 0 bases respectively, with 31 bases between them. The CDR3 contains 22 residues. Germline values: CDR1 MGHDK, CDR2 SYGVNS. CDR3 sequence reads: CASSASAGWGLTGGHSYNEQFF. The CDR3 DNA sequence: TGTGCCAGCAGTGCCAGCGCCGGGTGGGGCCTAACCGGGGGCCACTCCTACAATGAGCAGTTCTTC.

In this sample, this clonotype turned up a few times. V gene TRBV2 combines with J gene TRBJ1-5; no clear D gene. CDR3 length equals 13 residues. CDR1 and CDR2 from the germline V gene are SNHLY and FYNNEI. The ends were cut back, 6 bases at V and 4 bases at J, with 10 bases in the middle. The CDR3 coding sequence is TGTGCCAGCAGGGGCACCCAGAATCAGCCCCAGCATTTT. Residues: CASRGTQNQPQHF.

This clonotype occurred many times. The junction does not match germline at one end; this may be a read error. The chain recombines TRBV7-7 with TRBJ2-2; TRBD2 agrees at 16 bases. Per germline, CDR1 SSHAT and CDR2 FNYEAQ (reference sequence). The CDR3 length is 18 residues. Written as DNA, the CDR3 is TGTGCTAGCAGCACGGGACTAGCGGGAGGGCCACACACCGGGGAGCTGTTTTTT. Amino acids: CASSTGLAGGPHTGELFF.

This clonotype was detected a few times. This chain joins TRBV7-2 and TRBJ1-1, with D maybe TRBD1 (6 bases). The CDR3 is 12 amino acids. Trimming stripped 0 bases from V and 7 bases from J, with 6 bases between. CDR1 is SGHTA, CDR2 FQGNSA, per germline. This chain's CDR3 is CASSLATGEAFF. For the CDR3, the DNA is TGTGCCAGCAGCTTAGCGACAGGTGAAGCTTTCTTT. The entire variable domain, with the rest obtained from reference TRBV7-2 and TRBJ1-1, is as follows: GAGVSQSPSNKVTEKGKDVELRCDPISGHTALYWYRQSLGQGLEFLIYFQGNSAPDKSGLPSDRFSAERTGGSVSTLTIQRTQQEDSAVYLCASSLATGEAFFGQGTRLTVV.

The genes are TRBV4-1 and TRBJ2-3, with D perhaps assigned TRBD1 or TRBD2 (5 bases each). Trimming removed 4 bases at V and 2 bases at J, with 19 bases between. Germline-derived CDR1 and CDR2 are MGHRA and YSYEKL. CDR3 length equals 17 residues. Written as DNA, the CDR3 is TGCGCCAGCAGCCCATCCGGGACCCCCCTTTACACAGATACGCAGTATTTT. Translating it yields CASSPSGTPLYTDTQYF.

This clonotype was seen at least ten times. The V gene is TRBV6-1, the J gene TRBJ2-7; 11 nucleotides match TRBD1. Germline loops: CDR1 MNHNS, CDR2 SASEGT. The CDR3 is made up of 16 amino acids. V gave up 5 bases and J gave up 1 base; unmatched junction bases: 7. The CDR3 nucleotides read TGTGCCAGCAGTAGCATCCGGGACAGGGGGTCCTACGAGCAGTACTTC. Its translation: CASSSIRDRGSYEQYF.

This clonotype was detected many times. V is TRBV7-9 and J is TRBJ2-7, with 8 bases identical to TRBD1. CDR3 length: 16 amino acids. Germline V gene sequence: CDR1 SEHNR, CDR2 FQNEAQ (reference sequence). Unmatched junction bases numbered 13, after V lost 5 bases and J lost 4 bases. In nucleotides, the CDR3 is TGTGCCAGCAGCACCGGGACAGGCCTCCCCGATTACGAGCAGTACTTC. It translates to CASSTGTGLPDYEQYF.

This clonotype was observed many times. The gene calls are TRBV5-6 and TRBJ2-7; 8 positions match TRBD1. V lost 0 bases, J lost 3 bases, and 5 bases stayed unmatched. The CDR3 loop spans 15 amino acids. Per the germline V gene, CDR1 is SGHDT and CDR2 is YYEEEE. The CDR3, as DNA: TGTGCCAGCAGCTTGGCGGGACAGGTGCTCTACGAGCAGTACTTC. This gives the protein CASSLAGQVLYEQYF.

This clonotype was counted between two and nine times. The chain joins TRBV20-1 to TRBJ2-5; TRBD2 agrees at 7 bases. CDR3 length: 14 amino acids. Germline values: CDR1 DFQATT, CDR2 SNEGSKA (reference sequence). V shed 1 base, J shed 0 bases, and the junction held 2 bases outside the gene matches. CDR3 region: CSARGGLNQETQYF. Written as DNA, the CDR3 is TGCAGTGCTAGAGGGGGACTAAACCAAGAGACCCAGTACTTC.

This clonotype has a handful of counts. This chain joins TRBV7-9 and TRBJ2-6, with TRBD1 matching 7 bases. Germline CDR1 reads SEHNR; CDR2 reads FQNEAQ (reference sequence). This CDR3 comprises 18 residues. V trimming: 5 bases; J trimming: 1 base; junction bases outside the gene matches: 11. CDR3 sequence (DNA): TGTGCCAGCAGCCCGGACCCGGGACAGAAGTCTGGGGCCAACGTCCTGACTTTC. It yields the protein CASSPDPGQKSGANVLTF. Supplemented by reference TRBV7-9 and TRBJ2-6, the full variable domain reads DTGVSQNPRHKITKRGQNVTFRCDPISEHNRLYWYRQTLGQGPEFLTYFQNEAQLEKSRLLSDRFSAERPKGSFSTLEIQRTEQGDSAMYLCASSPDPGQKSGANVLTFGAGSRLTVL.

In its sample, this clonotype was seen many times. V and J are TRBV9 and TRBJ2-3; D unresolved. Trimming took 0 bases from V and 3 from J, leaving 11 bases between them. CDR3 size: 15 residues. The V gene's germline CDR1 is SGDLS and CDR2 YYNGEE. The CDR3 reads CASSVDGFGTDTQYF. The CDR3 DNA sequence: TGTGCCAGCAGCGTAGACGGTTTTGGGACAGATACGCAGTATTTT.

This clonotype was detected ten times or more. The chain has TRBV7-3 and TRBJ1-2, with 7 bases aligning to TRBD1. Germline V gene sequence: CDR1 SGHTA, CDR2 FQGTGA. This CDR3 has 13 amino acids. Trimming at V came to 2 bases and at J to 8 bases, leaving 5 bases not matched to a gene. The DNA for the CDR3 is TGTGCCAGCAGCTTATCACAGGGGTGGGGCTACACCTTC. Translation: CASSLSQGWGYTF.

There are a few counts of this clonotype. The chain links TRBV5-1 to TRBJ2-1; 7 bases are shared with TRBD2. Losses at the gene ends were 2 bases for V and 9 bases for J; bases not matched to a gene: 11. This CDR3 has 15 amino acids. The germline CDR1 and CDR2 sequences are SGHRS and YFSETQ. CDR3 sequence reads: CASSLRLAGAGEQFF. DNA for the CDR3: TGCGCCAGCAGCTTAAGACTTGCGGGAGCCGGTGAGCAGTTCTTC.